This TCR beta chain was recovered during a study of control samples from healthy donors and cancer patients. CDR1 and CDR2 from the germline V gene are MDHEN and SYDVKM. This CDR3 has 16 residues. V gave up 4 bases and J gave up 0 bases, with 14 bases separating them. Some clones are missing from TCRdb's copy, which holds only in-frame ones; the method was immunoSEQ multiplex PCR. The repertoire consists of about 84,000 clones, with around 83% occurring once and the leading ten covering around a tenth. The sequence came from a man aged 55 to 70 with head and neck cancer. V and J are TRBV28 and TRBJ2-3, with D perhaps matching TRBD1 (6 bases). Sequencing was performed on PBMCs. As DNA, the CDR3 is TGTGCCAGCAGTTGGCACAGGACAGTAAGCACAGATACGCAGTATTTT. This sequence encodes CASSWHRTVSTDTQYF.